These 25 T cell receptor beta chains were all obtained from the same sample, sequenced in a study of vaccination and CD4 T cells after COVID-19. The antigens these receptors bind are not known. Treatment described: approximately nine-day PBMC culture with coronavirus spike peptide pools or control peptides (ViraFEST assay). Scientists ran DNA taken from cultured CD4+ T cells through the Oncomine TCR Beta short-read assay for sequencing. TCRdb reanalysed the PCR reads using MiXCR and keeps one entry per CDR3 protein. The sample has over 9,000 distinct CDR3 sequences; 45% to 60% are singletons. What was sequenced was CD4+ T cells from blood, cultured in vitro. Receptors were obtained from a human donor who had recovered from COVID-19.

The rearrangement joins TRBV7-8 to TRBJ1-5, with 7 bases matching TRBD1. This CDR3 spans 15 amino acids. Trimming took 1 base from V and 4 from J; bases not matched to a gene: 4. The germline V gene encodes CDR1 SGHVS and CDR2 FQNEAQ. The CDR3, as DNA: TGTGCCAGCAGCTTAGGGGACAGCGCTAATCAGCCCCAGCATTTT. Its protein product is CASSLGDSANQPQHF. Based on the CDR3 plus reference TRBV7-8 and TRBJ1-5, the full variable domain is GAGVSQSPRYKVAKRGQDVALRCDPISGHVSLFWYQQALGQGPEFLTYFQNEAQLDKSGLPSDRFFAERPEGSVSTLKIQRTQQEDSAVYLCASSLGDSANQPQHFGDGTRLSIL.

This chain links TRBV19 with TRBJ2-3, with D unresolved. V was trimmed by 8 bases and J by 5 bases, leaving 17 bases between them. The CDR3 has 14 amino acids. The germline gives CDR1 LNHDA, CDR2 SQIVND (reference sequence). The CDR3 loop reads CASALDTPGDTQYF. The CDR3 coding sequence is TGTGCCAGTGCTTTAGATACTCCGGGAGATACGCAGTATTTT.

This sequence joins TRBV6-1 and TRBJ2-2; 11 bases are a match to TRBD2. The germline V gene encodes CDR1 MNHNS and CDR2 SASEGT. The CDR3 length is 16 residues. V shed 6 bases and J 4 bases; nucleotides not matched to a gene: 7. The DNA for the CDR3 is TGTGCCAGCAGCTATACTAGCGGGGGACTCACCGGGGAGCTGTTTTTT. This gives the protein CASSYTSGGLTGELFF.

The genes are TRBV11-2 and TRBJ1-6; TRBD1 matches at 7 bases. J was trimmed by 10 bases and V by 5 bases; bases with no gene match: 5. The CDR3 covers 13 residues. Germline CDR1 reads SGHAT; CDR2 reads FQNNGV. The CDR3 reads CASSNDRVSPLHF. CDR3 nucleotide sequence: TGTGCCAGCAGCAACGACAGGGTATCACCCCTCCACTTT.

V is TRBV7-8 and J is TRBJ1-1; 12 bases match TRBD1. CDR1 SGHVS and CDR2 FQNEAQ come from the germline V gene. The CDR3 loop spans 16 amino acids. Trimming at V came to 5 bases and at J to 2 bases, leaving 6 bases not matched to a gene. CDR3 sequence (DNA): TGTGCCAGCAGCCCCCGGGACAGGGGGCTCAACACTGAAGCTTTCTTT. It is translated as CASSPRDRGLNTEAFF.

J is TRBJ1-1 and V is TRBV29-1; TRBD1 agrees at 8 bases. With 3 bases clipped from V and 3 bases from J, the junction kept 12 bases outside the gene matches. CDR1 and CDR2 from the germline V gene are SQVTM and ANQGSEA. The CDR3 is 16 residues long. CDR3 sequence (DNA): TGCAGCGTTGACTCCGGACAGGGACTATGTGACACTGAAGCTTTCTTT. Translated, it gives CSVDSGQGLCDTEAFF.

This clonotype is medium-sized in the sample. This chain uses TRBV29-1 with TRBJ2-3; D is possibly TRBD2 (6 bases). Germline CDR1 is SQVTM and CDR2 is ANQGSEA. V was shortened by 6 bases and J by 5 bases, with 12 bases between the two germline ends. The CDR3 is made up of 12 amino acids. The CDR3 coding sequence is TGCAGCGTCAACCCCGGGGGAGATACGCAGTATTTT. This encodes CSVNPGGDTQYF.

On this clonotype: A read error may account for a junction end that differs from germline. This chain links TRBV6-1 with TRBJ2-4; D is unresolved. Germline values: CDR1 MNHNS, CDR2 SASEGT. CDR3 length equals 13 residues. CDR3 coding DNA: TGTGCCAGCAGTGAAAATTCGGTGGCCAGGAACCGATTC. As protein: CASSENSVARNRF.

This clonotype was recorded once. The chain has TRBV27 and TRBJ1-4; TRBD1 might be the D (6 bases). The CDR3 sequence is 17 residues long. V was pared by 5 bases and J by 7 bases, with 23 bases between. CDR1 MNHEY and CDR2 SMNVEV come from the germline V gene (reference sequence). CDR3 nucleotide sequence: TGTGCCAGCAGTGCCACCCGCTTGGGGGGGGCAAGTGAAAAACTGTTTTTT. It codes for CASSATRLGGASEKLFF.

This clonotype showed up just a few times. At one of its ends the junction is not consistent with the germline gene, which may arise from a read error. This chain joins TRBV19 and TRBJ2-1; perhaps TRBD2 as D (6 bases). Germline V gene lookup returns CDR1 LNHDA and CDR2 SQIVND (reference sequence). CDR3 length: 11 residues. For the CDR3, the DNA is TGTGCCAGTAGTACGACAACCACGGGGGTCTTC. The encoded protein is CASSTTTTGVF.

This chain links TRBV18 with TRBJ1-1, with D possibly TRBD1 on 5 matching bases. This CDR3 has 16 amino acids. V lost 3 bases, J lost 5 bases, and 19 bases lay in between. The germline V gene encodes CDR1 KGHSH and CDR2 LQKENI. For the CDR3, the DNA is TGTGCCAGCTCACCCGTTGGTCATCAGGGTAGAACTGAAGCTTTCTTT. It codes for CASSPVGHQGRTEAFF. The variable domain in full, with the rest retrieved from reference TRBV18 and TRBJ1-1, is NAGVMQNPRHLVRRRGQEARLRCSPMKGHSHVYWYRQLPEEGLKFMVYLQKENIIDESGMPKERFSAEFPKEGPSILRIQQVVRGDSAAYFCASSPVGHQGRTEAFFGQGTRLTVV.

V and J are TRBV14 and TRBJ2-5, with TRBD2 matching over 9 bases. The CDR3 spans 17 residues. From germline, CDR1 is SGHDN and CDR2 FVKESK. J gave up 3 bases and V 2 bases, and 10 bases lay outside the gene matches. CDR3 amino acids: CASSQRAGGPEKETQYF. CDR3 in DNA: TGTGCCAGCAGCCAACGAGCGGGGGGTCCCGAGAAAGAGACCCAGTACTTC.

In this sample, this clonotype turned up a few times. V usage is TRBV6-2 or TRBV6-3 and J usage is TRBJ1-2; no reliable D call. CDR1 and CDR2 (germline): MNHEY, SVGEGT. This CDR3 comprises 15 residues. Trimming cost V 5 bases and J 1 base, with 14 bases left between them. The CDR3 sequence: CASSNPFGLNYGYTF. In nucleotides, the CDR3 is TGTGCCAGCAGTAACCCTTTCGGGCTTAACTATGGCTACACCTTC.

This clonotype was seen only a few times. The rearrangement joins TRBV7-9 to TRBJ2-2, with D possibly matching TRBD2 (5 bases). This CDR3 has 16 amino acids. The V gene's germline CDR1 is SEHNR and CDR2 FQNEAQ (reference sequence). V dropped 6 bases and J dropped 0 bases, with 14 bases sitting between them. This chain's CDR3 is CASSPRGGANTGELFF. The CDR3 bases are TGTGCCAGCAGTCCCCGGGGTGGCGCGAACACCGGGGAGCTGTTTTTT.

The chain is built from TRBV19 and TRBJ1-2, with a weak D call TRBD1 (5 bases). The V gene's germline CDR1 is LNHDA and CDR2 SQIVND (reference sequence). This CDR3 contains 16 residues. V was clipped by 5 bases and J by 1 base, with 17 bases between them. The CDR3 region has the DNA TGTGCCAGTAGTTTTGCAGGACGGGACCTTAACTATGGCTACACCTTC. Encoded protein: CASSFAGRDLNYGYTF.

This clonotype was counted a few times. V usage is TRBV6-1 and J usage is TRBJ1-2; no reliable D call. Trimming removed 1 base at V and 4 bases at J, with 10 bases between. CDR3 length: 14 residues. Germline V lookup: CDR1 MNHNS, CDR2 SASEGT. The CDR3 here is CASSEGGRPYGYTF. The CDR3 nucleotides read TGTGCCAGCAGTGAAGGCGGAAGGCCCTATGGCTACACCTTC.

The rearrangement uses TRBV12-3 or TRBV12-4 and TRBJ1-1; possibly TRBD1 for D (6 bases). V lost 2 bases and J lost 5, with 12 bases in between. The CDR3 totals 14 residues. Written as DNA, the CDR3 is TGTGCCAGCAGTTTAAAGGGCAGGGGTACTGAAGCTTTCTTT. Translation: CASSLKGRGTEAFF.

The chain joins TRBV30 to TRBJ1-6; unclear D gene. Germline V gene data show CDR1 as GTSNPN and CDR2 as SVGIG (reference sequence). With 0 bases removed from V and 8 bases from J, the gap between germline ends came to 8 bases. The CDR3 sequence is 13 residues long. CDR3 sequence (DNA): TGTGCCTGGAGTGTGGGGAGCCATTCACCCCTCCACTTT. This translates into CAWSVGSHSPLHF.

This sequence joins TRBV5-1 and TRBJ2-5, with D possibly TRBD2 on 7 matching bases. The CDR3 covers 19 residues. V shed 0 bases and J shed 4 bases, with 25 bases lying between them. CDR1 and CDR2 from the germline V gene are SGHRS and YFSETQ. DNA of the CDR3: TGCGCCAGCAGCTTGGCCAAGTCTGGGTCCGCGGGGGCCGTAGAGACCCAGTACTTC. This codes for CASSLAKSGSAGAVETQYF.

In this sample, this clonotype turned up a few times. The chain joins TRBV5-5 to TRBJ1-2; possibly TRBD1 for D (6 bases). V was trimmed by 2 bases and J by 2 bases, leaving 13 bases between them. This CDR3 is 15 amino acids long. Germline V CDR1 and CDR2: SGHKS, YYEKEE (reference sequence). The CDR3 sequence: CASSLPGASNYGYTF. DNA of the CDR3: TGTGCCAGCAGCTTACCAGGGGCTTCGAACTATGGCTACACCTTC.

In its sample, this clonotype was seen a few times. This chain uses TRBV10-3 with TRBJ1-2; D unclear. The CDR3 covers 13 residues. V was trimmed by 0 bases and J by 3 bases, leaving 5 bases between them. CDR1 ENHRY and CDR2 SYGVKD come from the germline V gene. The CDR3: CAISESEDYGYTF. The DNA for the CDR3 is TGTGCCATCAGTGAGTCGGAGGACTATGGCTACACCTTC.

Written as DNA, the CDR3 is TGCAGTGCTAGTCGCCTCGGACAGGGAAATCAGCCCCAGCATTTT. It encodes CSASRLGQGNQPQHF. The chain joins TRBV20-1 to TRBJ1-5; 8 bases match TRBD1. Looked up from germline, CDR1 is DFQATT and CDR2 is SNEGSKA (reference sequence). The CDR3 is 15 amino acids. The J segment lost 4 bases and the V segment lost 3 bases, leaving 8 bases of the junction unmatched.

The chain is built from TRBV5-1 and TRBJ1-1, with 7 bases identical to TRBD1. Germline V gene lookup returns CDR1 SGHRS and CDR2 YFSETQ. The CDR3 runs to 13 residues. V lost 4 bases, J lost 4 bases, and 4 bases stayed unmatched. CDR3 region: CASSHPGGTEAFF. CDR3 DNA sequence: TGCGCCAGCAGCCACCCAGGGGGCACTGAAGCTTTCTTT.

The CDR3 is CASSLRDSSLEQYF. CDR3 DNA sequence: TGTGCCAGCAGCTTAAGGGACAGCTCCCTCGAGCAGTACTTC. The chain combines TRBV5-4 with TRBJ2-7; 7 bases align to TRBD1. The junction had 8 bases not matched to a gene; V was cut back by 2 bases and J by 6 bases. The germline V gene has CDR1 SGHNT and CDR2 YYREEE (reference sequence). This CDR3 region has 14 residues.

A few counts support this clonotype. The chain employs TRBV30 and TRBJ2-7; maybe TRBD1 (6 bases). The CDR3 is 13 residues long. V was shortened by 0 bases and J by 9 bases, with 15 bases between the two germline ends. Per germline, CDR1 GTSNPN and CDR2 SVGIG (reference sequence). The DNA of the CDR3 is TGTGCCTGGAGTGTACGTACAGGGATGGGGCAGTACTTC. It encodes CAWSVRTGMGQYF.